A selection of T cell receptor beta chains follows, all from one sample in a study of OX40 agonist ivuxolimab in advanced cancers. Produced via immunoSEQ multiplex PCR; TCRdb's table is partial and in-frame only. The repertoire consists of about 79,000 clones, with roughly nine tenths occurring once and the leading ten covering roughly 13%. Source: CD4+ or CD8+ T cells sorted from blood, taken in a trial of the OX40 agonist ivuxolimab. The receptors come from an adult with an advanced solid tumor such as melanoma, head and neck, liver or kidney cancer. CDR3s include the opening cysteine and the closing phenylalanine or tryptophan. Fields, in order: J gene, D gene, CDR3 length, V gene, CDR3 protein. D genes are given only for firm matches.

J gene: TRBJ2-6; D gene: NA; CDR3 length: 17; V gene: TRBV15; CDR3 protein: CATSRGPTSSGANVLTF
J gene: TRBJ2-7; D gene: NA; CDR3 length: 15; V gene: TRBV5-6; CDR3 protein: CASSPLDRALYEQYF
J gene: TRBJ2-2; D gene: NA; CDR3 length: 14; V gene: TRBV27; CDR3 protein: CASQADTNTGELFF
J gene: TRBJ2-7; D gene: TRBD1; CDR3 length: 16; V gene: TRBV13; CDR3 protein: CASSGTGTGNSYEQYF
J gene: TRBJ2-7; D gene: NA; CDR3 length: 14; V gene: TRBV7-9; CDR3 protein: CASSLAYEGSEQYF
J gene: TRBJ2-3; D gene: NA; CDR3 length: 17; V gene: TRBV7-6; CDR3 protein: CASSFPLTRRMLDTQYF
J gene: TRBJ1-2; D gene: NA; CDR3 length: 16; V gene: TRBV28; CDR3 protein: CASSLSDYRANYGYTF
J gene: TRBJ1-4; D gene: NA; CDR3 length: 18; V gene: TRBV11-2; CDR3 protein: CASSLGAASFATNEKLFF
J gene: TRBJ1-1; D gene: NA; CDR3 length: 16; V gene: TRBV13; CDR3 protein: CASSLIRGQLNTEAFF
J gene: TRBJ2-7; D gene: NA; CDR3 length: 14; V gene: TRBV7-2; CDR3 protein: CASSLYERLYEQYF
J gene: TRBJ1-1; D gene: NA; CDR3 length: 14; V gene: TRBV27; CDR3 protein: CASSLGGVGTEAFF
J gene: TRBJ2-7; D gene: NA; CDR3 length: 14; V gene: TRBV11-3; CDR3 protein: CASSPELLPGEQYF
J gene: TRBJ2-2; D gene: TRBD1; CDR3 length: 14; V gene: TRBV28; CDR3 protein: CASSEQQGIGELFF
J gene: TRBJ1-1; D gene: NA; CDR3 length: 13; V gene: TRBV7-3; CDR3 protein: CASSRQGGTEAFF
J gene: TRBJ1-5; D gene: NA; CDR3 length: 12; V gene: TRBV4-1; CDR3 protein: CASSQGGQPQHF
J gene: TRBJ2-7; D gene: TRBD1; CDR3 length: 13; V gene: TRBV2; CDR3 protein: CASSPTGDHEQYF
J gene: TRBJ1-2; D gene: TRBD1; CDR3 length: 15; V gene: TRBV7-2; CDR3 protein: CASSLSRTGKYGYTF
J gene: TRBJ2-1; D gene: NA; CDR3 length: 16; V gene: TRBV6-6; CDR3 protein: CASSQKQGNAYNEQFF
J gene: TRBJ2-3; D gene: NA; CDR3 length: 16; V gene: TRBV7-2; CDR3 protein: CASSQGASGFTDTQYF
J gene: TRBJ2-2; D gene: NA; CDR3 length: 11; V gene: TRBV27; CDR3 protein: CATHLAGELFF
J gene: TRBJ2-1; D gene: TRBD2; CDR3 length: 16; V gene: TRBV11-2; CDR3 protein: CASSLRLAGVYNEQFF
J gene: TRBJ2-7; D gene: TRBD2; CDR3 length: 17; V gene: TRBV10-2; CDR3 protein: CASSEFGSGRPAYEQYF
J gene: TRBJ2-7; D gene: TRBD2; CDR3 length: 15; V gene: TRBV7-3; CDR3 protein: CASSPPGLAGYEQYF
J gene: TRBJ1-1; D gene: NA; CDR3 length: 11; V gene: TRBV2; CDR3 protein: CASGEGFWAFF
J gene: TRBJ2-7; D gene: NA; CDR3 length: 14; V gene: TRBV28; CDR3 protein: CASSPRPGFNEQYF
J gene: TRBJ2-2; D gene: NA; CDR3 length: 13; V gene: TRBV13; CDR3 protein: CASSAVATGELFF
J gene: TRBJ2-7; D gene: TRBD2; CDR3 length: 13; V gene: TRBV28; CDR3 protein: CASSPSGRVGQYF
J gene: TRBJ2-7; D gene: TRBD2; CDR3 length: 15; V gene: TRBV28; CDR3 protein: CARVGLAGVGYEQYF
J gene: TRBJ2-3; D gene: TRBD2; CDR3 length: 17; V gene: TRBV7-9; CDR3 protein: CASSAGTSDDPTDTQYF
J gene: TRBJ1-2; D gene: NA; CDR3 length: 14; V gene: TRBV18; CDR3 protein: CASSRDSKGYGYTF
J gene: TRBJ2-1; D gene: TRBD1; CDR3 length: 14; V gene: TRBV29-1; CDR3 protein: CSVEWTGGWNEQFF
J gene: TRBJ2-7; D gene: NA; CDR3 length: 13; V gene: TRBV27; CDR3 protein: CASSQRVEDEQYF
J gene: TRBJ2-7; D gene: NA; CDR3 length: 14; V gene: TRBV6-5; CDR3 protein: CASSYSTEFYEQYF
J gene: TRBJ2-7; D gene: NA; CDR3 length: 16; V gene: TRBV5-5; CDR3 protein: CASSPVVAPSVNEQYF
J gene: TRBJ2-7; D gene: NA; CDR3 length: 13; V gene: TRBV18; CDR3 protein: CASSLLRYHEQYF
J gene: TRBJ1-4; D gene: NA; CDR3 length: 13; V gene: TRBV12-5; CDR3 protein: CASGYRDFEKLFF
J gene: TRBJ2-1; D gene: NA; CDR3 length: 12; V gene: TRBV9; CDR3 protein: CASSANLDEQFF
J gene: TRBJ1-1; D gene: NA; CDR3 length: 14; V gene: TRBV6-5; CDR3 protein: CASSYSDGQTEAFF
J gene: TRBJ2-5; D gene: TRBD2; CDR3 length: 15; V gene: TRBV25-1; CDR3 protein: CASSVGGGSGETQYF
J gene: TRBJ2-2; D gene: TRBD1; CDR3 length: 14; V gene: TRBV14; CDR3 protein: CASSWTGNTGELFF
J gene: TRBJ1-2; D gene: NA; CDR3 length: 16; V gene: TRBV19; CDR3 protein: CASSPSVSGLNYGYTF
J gene: TRBJ2-7; D gene: TRBD2; CDR3 length: 17; V gene: TRBV18; CDR3 protein: CASSPLPTSGSYDEQYF
J gene: TRBJ1-2; D gene: NA; CDR3 length: 12; V gene: TRBV28; CDR3 protein: CASSWTEYGYTF
J gene: TRBJ2-5; D gene: NA; CDR3 length: 14; V gene: TRBV11-2; CDR3 protein: CASSLVLAGETQYF
J gene: TRBJ1-2; D gene: NA; CDR3 length: 14; V gene: TRBV18; CDR3 protein: CASSPEGSNYGYTF
J gene: TRBJ2-1; D gene: NA; CDR3 length: 15; V gene: TRBV7-8; CDR3 protein: CASSLIGGSYNEQFF
J gene: TRBJ2-3; D gene: TRBD2; CDR3 length: 16; V gene: TRBV11-3; CDR3 protein: CASSLDPGAGADTQYF
J gene: TRBJ2-7; D gene: NA; CDR3 length: 15; V gene: TRBV2; CDR3 protein: CASKPTEPITYEQYF
J gene: TRBJ2-6; D gene: NA; CDR3 length: 14; V gene: TRBV6-1; CDR3 protein: CASSEGAGANVLTF
J gene: TRBJ1-2; D gene: NA; CDR3 length: 14; V gene: TRBV5-4; CDR3 protein: CASSFPEGYYGYTF
J gene: TRBJ2-1; D gene: TRBD2; CDR3 length: 17; V gene: TRBV4-1; CDR3 protein: CASSTGLARSSYNEQFF
J gene: TRBJ1-1; D gene: NA; CDR3 length: 14; V gene: TRBV28; CDR3 protein: CASSLNRVNTEAFF
J gene: TRBJ2-3; D gene: TRBD2; CDR3 length: 17; V gene: TRBV19; CDR3 protein: CASSMAGTSLSTDTQYF
J gene: TRBJ1-1; D gene: TRBD1; CDR3 length: 13; V gene: TRBV27; CDR3 protein: CASSVTGGTEAFF